This entry concerns a single TCR beta chain. What it binds is not known. This sample was included in a study of CD8 T cells in ankylosing spondylitis. Study observations and caveats: Disease-associated clonotypes exhibited CD8+ identity and were relatively infrequent in peripheral blood. Ankylosing spondylitis blood seemed to carry a telltale TCR beta motif made of roughly eight highly homologous variants.

Germline V gene sequence: CDR1 SQVTM, CDR2 ANQGSEA. The CDR3 totals 11 residues. Trimming cost V 1 base and J 8 bases, with 8 bases left between them. TCRdb redid the calling of the 5' RACE reads with MiXCR, one entry per CDR3 protein. The sample has 650,000 to 800,000 distinct CDR3 sequences, 15% to 20% seen once. The genes are TRBV29-1 and TRBJ1-1; D gene ambiguous. This receptor was identified in a male donor with ankylosing spondylitis. Sequencing was done on a sample of blood, either unsorted or a sorted T cell fraction (not recorded which). The CDR3 sequence: CSVEGWEEAFF. CDR3 nucleotide sequence: TGCAGCGTTGAAGGCTGGGAAGAAGCTTTCTTT.